Listed below are T cell receptor beta chains from one sample, sequenced in a study of blood T cell repertoires in COVID-19. Sequenced by immunoSEQ multiplex PCR; TCRdb stores in-frame clones only, minus some. The table records 370,000 or so clones, 70% to 90% of them present only once. The material sequenced was PBMCs or T cells enriched from blood (not recorded which). Every receptor here comes from a man aged 25 to 40 who had recovered from COVID-19. Both conserved end residues are part of each CDR3. A D gene is named only where the DNA matches it firmly. Some rows mark clone size as missing; the rest say once, few, many or name a class of expanded clone.

v_call: TRBV10-2
j_call: TRBJ1-2
clone_size: .
d_call: TRBD1
cdr3_aa: CASSPDRGGGYTF
cdr3_nt: TGCGCCAGCAGCCCGGACAGGGGAGGTGGCTACACCTTC

v_call: TRBV2
j_call: TRBJ1-4
clone_size: .
d_call: TRBD1
cdr3_aa: CASSERTGAGGEKLFF
cdr3_nt: TGTGCCAGCAGTGAACGTACGGGAGCAGGGGGGGAAAAACTGTTTTTT

v_call: TRBV10-3
j_call: TRBJ2-3
clone_size: once
d_call: TRBD2
cdr3_aa: CAISDSSGGGTQYF
cdr3_nt: TGTGCCATCAGTGACTCCTCTGGGGGGGGTACGCAGTATTTT

v_call: TRBV7-9
j_call: TRBJ2-2
clone_size: .
d_call: .
cdr3_aa: CASHGANTGELFF
cdr3_nt: TGTGCCAGCCACGGAGCGAACACCGGGGAGCTGTTTTTT

v_call: TRBV9
j_call: TRBJ2-2
clone_size: .
d_call: TRBD1
cdr3_aa: CASSPRWGQLTGELFF
cdr3_nt: TGTGCCAGCAGCCCCCGATGGGGACAGCTCACCGGGGAGCTGTTTTTT

v_call: TRBV2
j_call: TRBJ1-6
clone_size: few
d_call: TRBD1
cdr3_aa: CASSQRTGGSPLHF
cdr3_nt: TGTGCCAGCAGTCAGAGGACAGGGGGCTCACCCCTCCACTTT

v_call: TRBV2
j_call: TRBJ1-3
clone_size: few
d_call: TRBD1
cdr3_aa: CASRDSGGSGNTIYF
cdr3_nt: TGTGCCAGCAGGGATTCAGGGGGCTCTGGAAACACCATATATTTT

v_call: TRBV9
j_call: TRBJ1-2
clone_size: .
d_call: .
cdr3_aa: CASSAPGVNYGYTF
cdr3_nt: TGTGCCAGCAGTGCGCCAGGGGTTAACTATGGCTACACCTTC

v_call: TRBV6-1
j_call: TRBJ1-2
clone_size: once
d_call: .
cdr3_aa: CASSEAHEGDYAYTF
cdr3_nt: TGTGCCAGCAGTGAAGCGCATGAGGGGGACTATGCCTACACCTTC

v_call: TRBV7-6
j_call: TRBJ2-1
clone_size: .
d_call: TRBD2
cdr3_aa: CASSPRGGSYNEQFF
cdr3_nt: TGTGCCAGCAGCCCTCGGGGGGGCTCCTACAATGAGCAGTTCTTC

v_call: TRBV19
j_call: TRBJ2-3
clone_size: .
d_call: .
cdr3_aa: CASSSPTFSGTDTQYF
cdr3_nt: TGTGCCAGTAGTTCCCCGACATTCTCGGGCACAGATACGCAGTATTTT

v_call: TRBV2
j_call: TRBJ2-2
clone_size: .
d_call: .
cdr3_aa: CASSARLGGNTGELFF
cdr3_nt: TGTGCCAGCAGTGCCAGGCTAGGGGGTAACACCGGGGAGCTGTTTTTT

v_call: TRBV9
j_call: TRBJ1-3
clone_size: .
d_call: .
cdr3_aa: CASSQAGGRGNTIYF
cdr3_nt: TGTGCCAGCAGCCAAGCGGGGGGCCGGGGAAACACCATATATTTT

v_call: TRBV12-3/TRBV12-4
j_call: TRBJ1-4
clone_size: .
d_call: .
cdr3_aa: CASSYLRGKLFF
cdr3_nt: TGTGCCAGCAGTTACCTTAGGGGGAAACTGTTTTTT

v_call: TRBV7-9
j_call: TRBJ1-1
clone_size: .
d_call: .
cdr3_aa: CASSHTTENTEAFF
cdr3_nt: TGTGCCAGCAGCCACACCACAGAGAACACTGAAGCTTTCTTT

v_call: TRBV6-5
j_call: TRBJ2-7
clone_size: .
d_call: TRBD1
cdr3_aa: CASSYSTGGYEQYF
cdr3_nt: TGTGCCAGCAGTTACTCGACAGGGGGCTACGAGCAGTACTTC

v_call: TRBV5-6
j_call: TRBJ2-3
clone_size: .
d_call: TRBD2
cdr3_aa: CASSLGALAGGTDTQYF
cdr3_nt: TGTGCCAGCAGCTTGGGGGCGCTAGCGGGGGGCACAGATACGCAGTATTTT

v_call: TRBV11-2
j_call: TRBJ2-7
clone_size: .
d_call: .
cdr3_aa: CASSLGRGEQYF
cdr3_nt: TGTGCCAGCAGCTTAGGTAGGGGGGAGCAGTACTTC

v_call: TRBV2
j_call: TRBJ1-3
clone_size: .
d_call: TRBD1
cdr3_aa: CASSTPTGTGGNTIYF
cdr3_nt: TGTGCCAGCAGTACCCCTACCGGGACAGGGGGAAACACCATATATTTT

v_call: TRBV19
j_call: TRBJ1-5
clone_size: .
d_call: TRBD1
cdr3_aa: CASRRTGSNQPQHF
cdr3_nt: TGTGCCAGTAGGCGGACAGGGTCCAATCAGCCCCAGCATTTT

v_call: TRBV7-2
j_call: TRBJ1-2
clone_size: .
d_call: .
cdr3_aa: CASSLARAYGYTF
cdr3_nt: TGTGCCAGCAGCTTAGCCAGGGCCTATGGCTACACCTTC

v_call: TRBV3-1/TRBV3-2
j_call: TRBJ2-3
clone_size: once
d_call: TRBD2
cdr3_aa: CASSHISGGFLGTDTQYF
cdr3_nt: TGTGCCAGCAGCCACATAAGCGGGGGATTCTTGGGCACAGATACGCAGTATTTT

v_call: TRBV4-3
j_call: TRBJ1-4
clone_size: .
d_call: .
cdr3_aa: CASSQEFGATNEKLFF
cdr3_nt: TGCGCCAGCAGCCAAGAGTTCGGGGCAACTAATGAAAAACTGTTTTTT

v_call: TRBV4-2
j_call: TRBJ2-7
clone_size: .
d_call: TRBD1
cdr3_aa: CASSQETGGSEQYF
cdr3_nt: TGTGCCAGCAGCCAAGAGACAGGGGGGAGCGAGCAGTACTTC

v_call: TRBV4-1
j_call: TRBJ2-3
clone_size: .
d_call: .
cdr3_aa: CASRGMGGSGSTDTQYF
cdr3_nt: TGCGCCAGCAGAGGGATGGGAGGTAGCGGAAGCACAGATACGCAGTATTTT

v_call: TRBV7-3
j_call: TRBJ1-1
clone_size: .
d_call: .
cdr3_aa: CASSSSGGIKNTEAFF
cdr3_nt: TGTGCCAGCAGCTCCTCGGGAGGGATCAAGAACACTGAAGCTTTCTTT

v_call: TRBV10-2
j_call: TRBJ2-7
clone_size: once
d_call: TRBD1
cdr3_aa: CASSDSGTGDHHEQYF
cdr3_nt: TGCGCCAGCAGCGATTCCGGGACAGGGGATCACCACGAGCAGTACTTC

v_call: TRBV19
j_call: TRBJ1-2
clone_size: .
d_call: TRBD1
cdr3_aa: CASSRETGNGYTF
cdr3_nt: TGTGCCAGTAGTCGTGAGACAGGGAATGGCTACACCTTC

v_call: TRBV7-9
j_call: TRBJ2-7
clone_size: .
d_call: TRBD1
cdr3_aa: CASSEIQGYEQYF
cdr3_nt: TGTGCCAGCAGCGAGATACAGGGGTACGAGCAGTACTTC

v_call: TRBV5-1
j_call: TRBJ2-5
clone_size: .
d_call: .
cdr3_aa: CASSLAGVEETQYF
cdr3_nt: TGCGCCAGCAGCTTGGCGGGGGTAGAAGAGACCCAGTACTTC

v_call: TRBV13
j_call: TRBJ2-3
clone_size: .
d_call: TRBD1
cdr3_aa: CASSNRQGPDTQYF
cdr3_nt: TGTGCCAGCAGCAACCGACAGGGACCAGATACGCAGTATTTT

v_call: TRBV7-9
j_call: TRBJ2-7
clone_size: .
d_call: .
cdr3_aa: CASSVQGYEQYF
cdr3_nt: TGTGCCAGCAGCGTCCAGGGCTACGAGCAGTACTTC

v_call: TRBV5-1
j_call: TRBJ2-5
clone_size: .
d_call: TRBD2
cdr3_aa: CASSATGTSGETQYF
cdr3_nt: TGCGCCAGCAGCGCTACCGGGACTAGCGGAGAGACCCAGTACTTC

v_call: TRBV30
j_call: TRBJ1-5
clone_size: .
d_call: .
cdr3_aa: CAWSVGGNAHQPQHF
cdr3_nt: TGTGCCTGGAGTGTAGGGGGAAACGCTCATCAGCCCCAGCATTTT

v_call: TRBV6-4
j_call: TRBJ1-5
clone_size: .
d_call: TRBD1
cdr3_aa: CASSPGQGPNQPQHF
cdr3_nt: TGTGCCAGCAGTCCGGGACAGGGACCCAATCAGCCCCAGCATTTT

v_call: TRBV18
j_call: TRBJ2-3
clone_size: .
d_call: TRBD2
cdr3_aa: CASSPPGTGGAF
cdr3_nt: TGTGCCAGCTCACCACCCGGGACGGGAGGGGCTTTT

v_call: TRBV28
j_call: TRBJ2-2
clone_size: once
d_call: .
cdr3_aa: CASQGGVTGELFF
cdr3_nt: TGTGCCAGCCAGGGTGGGGTCACCGGGGAGCTGTTTTTT

v_call: TRBV12-3/TRBV12-4
j_call: TRBJ2-5
clone_size: .
d_call: .
cdr3_aa: CASSLVGETQYF
cdr3_nt: TGTGCCAGCAGTTTAGTCGGTGAGACCCAGTACTTC

v_call: TRBV27
j_call: TRBJ1-1
clone_size: .
d_call: TRBD1
cdr3_aa: CASSLTGGAGTEAFF
cdr3_nt: TGTGCCAGCAGTTTAACAGGGGGGGCAGGCACTGAAGCTTTCTTT

v_call: TRBV18
j_call: TRBJ2-7
clone_size: .
d_call: .
cdr3_aa: CASSPQNRVSYEQYF
cdr3_nt: TGTGCCAGCTCACCACAGAACAGGGTTTCCTACGAGCAGTACTTC

v_call: TRBV11-2
j_call: TRBJ1-5
clone_size: .
d_call: TRBD1
cdr3_aa: CASSLGQGRNQPQHF
cdr3_nt: TGTGCCAGCAGCTTAGGACAGGGTCGTAATCAGCCCCAGCATTTT

v_call: TRBV11-2
j_call: TRBJ2-7
clone_size: .
d_call: TRBD2
cdr3_aa: CASSWGGVSYEQYF
cdr3_nt: TGTGCCAGCAGCTGGGGGGGGGTTTCCTACGAGCAGTACTTC

v_call: TRBV27
j_call: TRBJ1-2
clone_size: .
d_call: .
cdr3_aa: CASSPRPRGRGYGYTF
cdr3_nt: TGTGCCAGCAGTCCCCGCCCTAGGGGGAGAGGGTATGGCTACACCTTC

v_call: TRBV5-1
j_call: TRBJ2-3
clone_size: .
d_call: TRBD2
cdr3_aa: CASSVRTSGETDTQYF
cdr3_nt: TGCGCCAGCAGCGTCCGGACTAGCGGGGAGACAGATACGCAGTATTTT

v_call: TRBV5-6
j_call: TRBJ1-3
clone_size: .
d_call: TRBD1
cdr3_aa: CASSARTTGSGNTIYF
cdr3_nt: TGTGCCAGCAGCGCCCGGACGACAGGGTCAGGAAACACCATATATTTT

v_call: TRBV30
j_call: TRBJ1-2
clone_size: .
d_call: TRBD1
cdr3_aa: CAWTSGQGVYGYTF
cdr3_nt: TGTGCCTGGACTTCGGGACAGGGGGTCTATGGCTACACCTTC

v_call: TRBV23-1
j_call: TRBJ2-7
clone_size: .
d_call: .
cdr3_aa: CASSQTSLEQYF
cdr3_nt: TGCGCCAGCAGTCAAACTTCTCTCGAGCAGTACTTC

v_call: TRBV5-1
j_call: TRBJ1-1
clone_size: .
d_call: TRBD1
cdr3_aa: CASSLTGGMNTEAFF
cdr3_nt: TGCGCCAGCAGCCTGACAGGGGGGATGAACACTGAAGCTTTCTTT

v_call: TRBV5-6
j_call: TRBJ2-7
clone_size: .
d_call: .
cdr3_aa: CASSPGQLSPFVYEQYF
cdr3_nt: TGTGCCAGCAGCCCGGGACAATTAAGCCCTTTTGTATACGAGCAGTACTTC

v_call: TRBV25-1
j_call: TRBJ2-5
clone_size: many
d_call: .
cdr3_aa: CASSDSPPYQETQYF
cdr3_nt: TGTGCCAGCAGTGATAGCCCCCCGTACCAAGAGACCCAGTACTTC